The 24 T cell receptor beta chains reported below all come from one sample, sequenced in a study of T cells in Graves' hyperthyroidism and ophthalmopathy. There were TCR beta CDR3 regions amplified from RNA transcripts. The HTBI primer set was used in a first-round RT-PCR of the TCR CDR3. TCRdb recomputed calls from the multiplex PCR reads with MiXCR, one row per CDR3 protein. In the table there are 750,000 to 900,000 distinct CDR3 sequences, around 39% of which are singletons. The material sequenced was blood. Receptors were obtained from a man between 18 and 29 years old with Graves' hyperthyroidism.

Concerning this clonotype itself: A junction boundary mismatches the germline segment, possibly from a read error. The chain couples TRBV5-1 to TRBJ2-7; 7 bases map to TRBD2. This CDR3 has 12 residues. Germline-derived CDR1 and CDR2 are SGHRS and YFSETQ. The CDR3 loop is CANSLSGGEQYF. As DNA, the CDR3 is TGCGCCAACAGCTTGTCGGGGGGCGAGCAGTACTTC.

This chain joins TRBV2 and TRBJ1-1; D unresolved. Germline-derived CDR1 and CDR2 are SNHLY and FYNNEI. The CDR3 loop spans 15 amino acids. Trimming cost V 5 bases and J 0 bases, with 13 bases left between them. CDR3 bases: TGTGCCAGCAGTTACTCCGGGGTGATGAACACTGAAGCTTTCTTT. It is translated as CASSYSGVMNTEAFF.

The sample holds many counts of this clonotype. The CDR3 spells CASSKRTGASYEQYF. CDR3 DNA sequence: TGTGCCAGCAGCAAAAGGACTGGCGCTTCCTACGAGCAGTACTTC. This chain joins TRBV7-2 and TRBJ2-7, with D possibly matching TRBD2 (5 bases). The length of the CDR3 is 15 residues. Germline lookup yields CDR1 SGHTA and CDR2 FQGNSA. Trimming removed 5 bases at V and 1 base at J, with 15 bases between.

This chain connects TRBV29-1 to TRBJ1-2; 8 bases line up with TRBD1. The CDR3 is made up of 12 amino acids. CDR1 SQVTM and CDR2 ANQGSEA come from the germline V gene. Trimming took 6 bases from V and 6 from J; bases not matched to a gene: 6. CDR3 amino acids: CSVGQGLNGYTF. CDR3 bases: TGCAGCGTCGGACAGGGATTGAATGGCTACACCTTC.

This clonotype has just a few counts. The chain couples TRBV6-1 to TRBJ2-2; no clear D. V dropped 4 bases and J dropped 3 bases, with 12 bases sitting between them. The CDR3 covers 15 residues. The V gene's germline CDR1 is MNHNS and CDR2 SASEGT. Here the CDR3 reads CASSGSTWDTGELFF. The CDR3 bases are TGTGCCAGCAGTGGCAGTACGTGGGACACCGGGGAGCTGTTTTTT.

Only a few counts were recorded for this clonotype. This chain connects TRBV7-2 to TRBJ2-5; D unclear. CDR3 size: 14 residues. Germline V lookup: CDR1 SGHTA, CDR2 FQGNSA. V was cut by 1 base and J by 5 bases, with 11 bases left in between. CDR3 protein: CASSLDPLAETQYF. CDR3 coding DNA: TGTGCCAGCAGCTTAGACCCCTTGGCGGAGACCCAGTACTTC.

This clonotype was seen more than once but under ten times. This chain links TRBV5-6 with TRBJ2-5; weak D call: TRBD1 (6 bases). V lost 7 bases, J lost 2 bases, and 15 bases lay in between. CDR1 is SGHDT, CDR2 YYEEEE, per germline. This CDR3 region has 14 residues. The CDR3 loop reads CASGRDIDQETQYF. The CDR3 DNA follows: TGTGCCAGCGGCAGGGACATCGATCAAGAGACCCAGTACTTC.

The count of this clonotype is one. A much larger clone lies one base from this, so it may be a read error. The rearrangement links TRBV7-2 to TRBJ2-6, with D perhaps matching TRBD2 (5 bases). The CDR3 is 17 amino acids. V was trimmed by 5 bases and J by 2 bases, leaving 16 bases between them. CDR1 and CDR2 from the germline V gene are SGHTA and FQGNSA. Here the CDR3 DNA reads TGTGCCAGCAGCCCCCGGGGATCCGGGGCTGGGGCCAACGTCCTGACTTTC. It specifies CASSPRGSGAGANVLTF.

There are a few counts of this clonotype. The chain uses TRBV11-3 and TRBJ1-1, with 7 bases aligning to TRBD1. This CDR3 has 15 residues. The junction had 12 bases not matched to a gene; V was cut back by 5 bases and J by 6 bases. Germline V gene lookup returns CDR1 SGHNT and CDR2 YENEEA. The CDR3 sequence is CASSPRQGISAEAFF. The CDR3 bases are TGTGCCAGCAGCCCCCGACAGGGTATAAGCGCTGAAGCTTTCTTT. The full variable domain, its missing parts supplied by reference TRBV11-3 and TRBJ1-1, is EAGVVQSPRYKIIEKKQPVAFWCNPISGHNTLYWYLQNLGQGPELLIRYENEEAVDDSQLPKDRFSAERLKGVDSTLKIQPAELGDSAVYLCASSPRQGISAEAFFGQGTRLTVV.

Ten or more counts support this clonotype. V is TRBV29-1 and J is TRBJ2-2, with TRBD1 matching over 9 bases. V shed 6 bases, J shed 5 bases, and the junction held 4 bases outside the gene matches. Per the germline V gene, CDR1 is SQVTM and CDR2 is ANQGSEA. The CDR3 runs 13 residues. Here the CDR3 DNA reads TGCAGCGTGGACAGGGGTCTGACCGGGGAGCTGTTTTTT. Protein sequence: CSVDRGLTGELFF.

A note on this clonotype: At one of its ends the junction is not consistent with the germline gene, which may arise from a read error. CDR3 coding DNA: TGTGCCAGCAGACGGGACTTTCCTCAGGATTTT. It encodes CASRRDFPQDF. This chain uses TRBV7-9 with TRBJ2-3; weak D call: TRBD2 (6 bases). Germline CDR1 is SEHNR and CDR2 is FQNEAQ (reference sequence). This CDR3 contains 11 residues.

The chain uses TRBV20-1 and TRBJ2-3; TRBD2 might be the D (6 bases). Trimming removed 1 base from V and 0 bases from J, with 11 bases in between. Looked up from germline, CDR1 is DFQATT and CDR2 is SNEGSKA (reference sequence). This CDR3 is built from 15 residues. CDR3 DNA sequence: TGCAGTGCTAGAGTAGCGGCAGCTAGCACAGATACGCAGTATTTT. It encodes CSARVAAASTDTQYF.

This clonotype was recorded many times. The chain carries TRBV20-1 and TRBJ2-7; 11 nucleotides line up with TRBD2. V lost 7 bases and J lost 3; bases outside the gene matches: 5. The CDR3 is 13 amino acids. Germline CDR1 is DFQATT and CDR2 is SNEGSKA (reference sequence). The CDR3 protein is CSVRTSGYYEQYF. For the CDR3, the DNA is TGCAGTGTCAGGACTAGCGGGTACTACGAGCAGTACTTC.

The sample holds a few counts of this clonotype. The chain carries TRBV28 and TRBJ1-3; unclear D gene. CDR1 and CDR2 from the germline V gene are MDHEN and SYDVKM. Deletions cut 6 bases from V and 2 bases from J, with 8 bases between. The CDR3 is 13 amino acids. In DNA form, the CDR3 reads TGTGCCAGCAGCCAACTCACTGGAAACACCATATATTTT. It specifies CASSQLTGNTIYF.

The V call is TRBV3-1, the J call TRBJ2-7, with 8 bases matching TRBD1. This CDR3 is built from 15 residues. Trimming removed 2 bases from V and 2 bases from J; junction bases left unmatched: 5. Germline CDR1 reads LGHDT; CDR2 reads YNNKEL (reference sequence). This CDR3 reads CASSQPGQATYEQYF. DNA for the CDR3: TGTGCCAGCAGCCAACCGGGACAGGCAACCTACGAGCAGTACTTC.

This clonotype was picked up a small number of times. V is TRBV12-5 and J is TRBJ1-5; D is uncertain. The CDR3 is 15 amino acids. Germline V gene lookup returns CDR1 LGHNT and CDR2 FRNRAP. The CDR3 DNA follows: TGTGCCAGCAGCCAAGGTCAGGTACGCAATCAGCCCCAGCATTTT. It codes for CASSQGQVRNQPQHF.

This chain uses TRBV5-4 with TRBJ2-5, with 15 positions matching TRBD2. J lost 2 bases, V lost 0 bases, and 2 bases had no gene match. In germline, CDR1 is SGHNT, CDR2 YYREEE (reference sequence). The CDR3 length is 17 residues. CDR3 sequence: CASSLGTSGGAQETQYF. The CDR3 nucleotides read TGTGCCAGCAGCTTGGGGACTAGCGGGGGGGCGCAAGAGACCCAGTACTTC.

J is TRBJ1-4 and V is TRBV2; D call uncertain. The V end was cut by 4 bases, the J end by 8 bases, with 8 bases between. In germline, CDR1 is SNHLY, CDR2 FYNNEI. This CDR3 is built from 12 residues. The CDR3 sequence: CASSGIGEKLFF. For the CDR3, the DNA is TGTGCCAGCAGTGGGATTGGCGAAAAACTGTTTTTT.

The rearrangement uses TRBV19 and TRBJ1-3; D perhaps matches TRBD1 (5 bases). The CDR3 has 15 amino acids. Trimming stripped 1 base from V and 4 bases from J, with 11 bases between. CDR1 is LNHDA, CDR2 SQIVND, per germline (reference sequence). CDR3 loop: CASSIAPGTGNTIYF. The CDR3 nucleotides are TGTGCCAGTAGTATAGCTCCGGGGACCGGAAACACCATATATTTT.

J is TRBJ1-1 and V is TRBV14, with 7 nucleotides matching TRBD1. V lost 1 base, J lost 2 bases, and 10 bases stayed unmatched. In germline, CDR1 is SGHDN, CDR2 FVKESK. The CDR3 length is 17 residues. This CDR3 is CASSQGLRAGGNTEAFF. The CDR3 DNA reads TGTGCCAGCAGCCAAGGCCTAAGGGCAGGGGGAAACACTGAAGCTTTCTTT.

This clonotype was recorded many times. The rearrangement uses TRBV19 and TRBJ1-6; 8 bases map to TRBD1. The germline V gene encodes CDR1 LNHDA and CDR2 SQIVND (reference sequence). The CDR3 length is 13 residues. V shed 6 bases and J 9 bases; nucleotides not matched to a gene: 4. This CDR3 is CASRDRASSPLHF. The CDR3, as DNA: TGTGCCAGTAGGGACAGGGCGTCTTCACCCCTCCACTTT.

This clonotype was found many times. The rearrangement links TRBV10-3 to TRBJ2-7, with no clear D. There are 16 residues in the CDR3. Deletions cut 0 bases from V and 2 bases from J, with 14 bases between. From germline, CDR1 is ENHRY and CDR2 SYGVKD. DNA for the CDR3: TGTGCCATCAGTGAGTCGATCAGGACGGCTACCTACGAGCAGTACTTC. Residues: CAISESIRTATYEQYF.

This clonotype was counted many times. V gene TRBV7-8 combines with J gene TRBJ2-7; D is perhaps TRBD2 (5 bases). V was clipped by 5 bases and J by 3 bases, with 11 bases between them. In germline, CDR1 is SGHVS, CDR2 FQNEAQ. The CDR3 runs 13 residues. The CDR3 DNA sequence: TGTGCCAGCAGCGCCGGGATGTACTACGAGCAGTACTTC. This translates into CASSAGMYYEQYF. The full variable domain, completed using reference TRBV7-8 and TRBJ2-7, is GAGVSQSPRYKVAKRGQDVALRCDPISGHVSLFWYQQALGQGPEFLTYFQNEAQLDKSGLPSDRFFAERPEGSVSTLKIQRTQQEDSAVYLCASSAGMYYEQYFGPGTRLTVT.

This clonotype was found many times. V and J are TRBV20-1 and TRBJ1-5; 7 bases line up with TRBD1. V shed 5 bases and J 11 bases; nucleotides not matched to a gene: 9. Germline CDR1 DFQATT, CDR2 SNEGSKA (reference sequence). The CDR3 sequence is 12 residues long. The CDR3 DNA reads as TGCAGTGCTGGACGACAGGGAGTAGCCCAGCATTTT. As protein: CSAGRQGVAQHF.